These T cell receptor beta chains were read from a single sample in a study of CD8+ T cells in alopecia areata. Sequencing used immunoSEQ multiplex PCR; TCRdb keeps in-frame clones, though not all of them. The data contain approximately 300,000 clones, about 62% of them singletons. This specimen was CD4+ T cells sorted from blood, taken at week 24, from a patient treated with tofacitinib. The receptors stem from a human donor with alopecia areata. The conserved cysteine and the conserved F or W are not part of the CDR3 here. Fields, in order: J gene, V gene, CDR3 protein.

>TRBJ1-2|TRBV6-4
ASSDSAGVYGYT
>TRBJ1-2|TRBV6-5
ASSSYQGANYGYT
>TRBJ2-5|TRBV5-1
ASSSRAGETQY
>TRBJ2-7|TRBV10-3
AISEGGARYEQY
>TRBJ2-6|TRBV7-2
ASSLQGNGANVLT
>TRBJ2-7|TRBV28
ASTAGGAHEQY
>TRBJ2-3|TRBV6-5
ASSATSGGTDTQY
>TRBJ2-2|TRBV28
ASSSPRHPTGELF
>TRBJ1-2|TRBV2
ASSEGGRGYGYT
>TRBJ1-2|TRBV30
AWSVQFQDPYGYT
>TRBJ1-2|TRBV9
ASSVGQGAFGYT
>TRBJ1-2|TRBV7-9
ASSLLNQEAYGYT
>TRBJ2-7|TRBV28
ASSFGSVTYEQY
>TRBJ2-1|TRBV7-8
ASRSGTAGHEQF
>TRBJ1-2|TRBV28
ASSVQQGFYGYT
>TRBJ1-6|TRBV7-2
ASSLGGEINSPLH
>TRBJ2-3|TRBV9
ASSVGEWATDTQY
>TRBJ2-7|TRBV5-1
ASSLALTGDEQY
>TRBJ1-1|TRBV29-1
SVETGANTEAF
>TRBJ1-5|TRBV4-2
ASSQDRVGGQPQH
>TRBJ2-7|TRBV7-9
ASMFGGLYEQY
>TRBJ2-5|TRBV4-3
ASSPGLQETQY
>TRBJ1-5|TRBV27
ASSLVYTLGGKPQH
>TRBJ2-2|TRBV19
ASSKMSGGDTGELF